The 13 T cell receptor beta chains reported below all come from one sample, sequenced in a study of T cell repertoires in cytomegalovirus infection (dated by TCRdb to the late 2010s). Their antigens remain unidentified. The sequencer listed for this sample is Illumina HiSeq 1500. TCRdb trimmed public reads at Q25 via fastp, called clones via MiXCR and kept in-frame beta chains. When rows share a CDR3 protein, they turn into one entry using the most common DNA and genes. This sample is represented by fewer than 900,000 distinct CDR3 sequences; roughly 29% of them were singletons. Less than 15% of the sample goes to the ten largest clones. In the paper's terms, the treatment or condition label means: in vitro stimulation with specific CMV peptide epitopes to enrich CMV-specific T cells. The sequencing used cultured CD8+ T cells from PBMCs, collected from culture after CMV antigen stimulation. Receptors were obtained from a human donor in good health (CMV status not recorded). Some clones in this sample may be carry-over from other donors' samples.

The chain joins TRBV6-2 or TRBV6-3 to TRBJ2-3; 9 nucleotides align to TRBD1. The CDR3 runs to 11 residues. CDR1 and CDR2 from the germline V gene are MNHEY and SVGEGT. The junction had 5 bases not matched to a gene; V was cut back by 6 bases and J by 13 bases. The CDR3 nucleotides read TGTGCCAGCAGAACCGGGACAGGGAAGTATTTT. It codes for CASRTGTGKYF.

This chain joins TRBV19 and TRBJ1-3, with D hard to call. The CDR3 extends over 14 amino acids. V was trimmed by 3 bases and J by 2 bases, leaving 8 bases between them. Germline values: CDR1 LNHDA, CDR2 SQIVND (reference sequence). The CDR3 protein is CASSIDGAGNTIYF. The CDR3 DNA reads TGTGCCAGTAGTATCGACGGGGCTGGAAACACCATATATTTT. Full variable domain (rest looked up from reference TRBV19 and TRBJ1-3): DGGITQSPKYLFRKEGQNVTLSCEQNLNHDAMYWYRQDPGQGLRLIYYSQIVNDFQKGDIAEGYSVSREKKESFPLTVTSAQKNPTAFYLCASSIDGAGNTIYFGEGSWLTVV.

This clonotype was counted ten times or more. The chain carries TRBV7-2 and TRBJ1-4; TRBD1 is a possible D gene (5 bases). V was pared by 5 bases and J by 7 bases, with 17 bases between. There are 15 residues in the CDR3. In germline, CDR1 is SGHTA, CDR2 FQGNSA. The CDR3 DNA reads TGTGCCAGCAGCACCCGGTTCTTAAGGGGTGAAAAACTGTTTTTT. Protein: CASSTRFLRGEKLFF.

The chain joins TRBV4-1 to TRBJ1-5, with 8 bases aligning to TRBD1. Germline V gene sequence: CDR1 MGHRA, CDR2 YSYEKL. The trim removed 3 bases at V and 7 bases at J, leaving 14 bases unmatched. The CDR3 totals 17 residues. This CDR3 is CASSHPPGQGGRQPQHF. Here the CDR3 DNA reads TGCGCCAGCAGCCACCCCCCTGGACAGGGTGGAAGGCAGCCCCAGCATTTT.

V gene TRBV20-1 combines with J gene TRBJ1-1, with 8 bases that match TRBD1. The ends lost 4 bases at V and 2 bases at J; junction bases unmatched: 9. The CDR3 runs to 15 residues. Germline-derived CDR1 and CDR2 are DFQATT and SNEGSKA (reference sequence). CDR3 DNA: TGCAGTGCTACCTTAGCCGACAGGGGTAACACTGAAGCTTTCTTT. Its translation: CSATLADRGNTEAFF.

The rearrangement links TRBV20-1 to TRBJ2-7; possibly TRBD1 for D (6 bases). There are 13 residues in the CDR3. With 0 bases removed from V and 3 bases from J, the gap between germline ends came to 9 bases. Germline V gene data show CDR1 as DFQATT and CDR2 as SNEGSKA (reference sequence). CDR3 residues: CSARETGRYEQYV. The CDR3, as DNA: TGCAGTGCTAGAGAGACAGGCCGCTACGAGCAGTACGTC.

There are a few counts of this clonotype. The CDR3 protein is CASSLDGTSGGTDTQYF. CDR3 DNA sequence: TGTGCCAGCAGCTTGGACGGGACTAGCGGGGGCACAGATACGCAGTATTTT. The genes are TRBV5-8 and TRBJ2-3; 13 positions match TRBD2. Per germline, CDR1 SGHTS and CDR2 YDEGEE. V shed 0 bases and J 1 base; nucleotides not matched to a gene: 2. The CDR3 totals 17 residues.

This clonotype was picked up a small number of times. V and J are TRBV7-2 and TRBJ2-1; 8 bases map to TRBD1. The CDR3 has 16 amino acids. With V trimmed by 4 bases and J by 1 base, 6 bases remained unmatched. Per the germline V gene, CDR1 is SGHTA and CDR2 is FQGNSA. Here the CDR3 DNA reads TGTGCCAGCAGCTCTGGACAGGGCGTTTCCTACAATGAGCAGTTCTTC. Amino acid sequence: CASSSGQGVSYNEQFF.

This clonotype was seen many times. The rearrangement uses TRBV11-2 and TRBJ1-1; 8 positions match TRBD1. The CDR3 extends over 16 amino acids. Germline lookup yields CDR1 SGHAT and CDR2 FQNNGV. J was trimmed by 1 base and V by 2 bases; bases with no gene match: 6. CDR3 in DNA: TGTGCCAGCAGCTTAATGACAGGGGTTAGGAACACTGAAGCTTTCTTT. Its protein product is CASSLMTGVRNTEAFF.

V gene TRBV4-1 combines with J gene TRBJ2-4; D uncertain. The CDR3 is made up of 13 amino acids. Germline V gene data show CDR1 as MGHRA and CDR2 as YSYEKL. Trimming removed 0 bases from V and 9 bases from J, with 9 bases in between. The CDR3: CASSQESLGIQYF. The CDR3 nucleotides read TGCGCCAGCAGCCAAGAGTCGTTGGGCATTCAGTACTTC.

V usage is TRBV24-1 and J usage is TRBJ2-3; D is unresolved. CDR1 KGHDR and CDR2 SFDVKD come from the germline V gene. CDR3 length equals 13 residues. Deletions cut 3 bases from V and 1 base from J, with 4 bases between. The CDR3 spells CATSDLGTDTQYF. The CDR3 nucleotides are TGTGCCACCAGTGATCTTGGCACAGATACGCAGTATTTT.

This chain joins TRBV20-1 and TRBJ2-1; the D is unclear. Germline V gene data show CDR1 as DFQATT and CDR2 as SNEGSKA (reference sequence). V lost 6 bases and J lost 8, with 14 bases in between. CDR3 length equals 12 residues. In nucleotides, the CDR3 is TGCAGTGCCGTACGAAGTCGCGATGAGCAGTTCTTC. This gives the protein CSAVRSRDEQFF.

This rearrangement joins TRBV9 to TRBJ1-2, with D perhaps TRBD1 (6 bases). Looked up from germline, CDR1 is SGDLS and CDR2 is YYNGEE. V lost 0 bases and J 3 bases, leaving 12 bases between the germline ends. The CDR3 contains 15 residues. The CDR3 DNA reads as TGTGCCAGCAGCGTAGAAGGGGGTCCTTACTATGGCTACACCTTC. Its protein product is CASSVEGGPYYGYTF.